One and the same sample provided the 21 T cell receptor beta chains below, sequenced in a study of T cell responses to AZD1222 COVID-19 vaccine. TCRdb keeps only in-frame clones here, not all; method: immunoSEQ multiplex PCR. This sample has 180,000 or so clones, with 88% found just once. Sequencing was performed on peripheral blood, taken 28 days after the second AZD1222 dose. All receptors come from an adult who received the AZD1222 COVID-19 vaccine.

This clone was counted once. V gene TRBV5-5 combines with J gene TRBJ2-1, with 13 bases identical to TRBD2. Germline lookup yields CDR1 SGHKS and CDR2 YYEKEE (reference sequence). There are 20 residues in the CDR3. The junction had 14 bases not matched to a gene; V was cut back by 3 bases and J by 2 bases. The CDR3 spells CASSSARPGLAGTTYNEQFF. The CDR3 DNA sequence: TGTGCCAGCAGCTCCGCCAGGCCGGGACTAGCGGGGACAACCTACAATGAGCAGTTCTTC.

The chain carries TRBV19 and TRBJ2-5; no clear D gene. Germline V gene lookup returns CDR1 LNHDA and CDR2 SQIVND (reference sequence). The CDR3 is made up of 13 amino acids. The V gene lost 3 bases and the J gene lost 10 bases, with 15 bases spanning the gap. As DNA, the CDR3 is TGTGCCAGTAGTATCGGCCACAACGGTGACCAGTACTTC. Protein product: CASSIGHNGDQYF.

This chain connects TRBV9 to TRBJ2-3, with D tentatively TRBD2 (5 bases). This CDR3 contains 15 residues. Trimming cost V 0 bases and J 5 bases, with 13 bases left between them. Germline CDR1 SGDLS, CDR2 YYNGEE. The CDR3 loop is CASSVAPREGDTQYF. The CDR3, as DNA: TGTGCCAGCAGCGTAGCCCCCCGGGAAGGAGATACGCAGTATTTT.

This clone has a handful of counts. This chain links TRBV14 with TRBJ2-2; D ambiguous. The CDR3 is 15 residues long. Trimming left V 0 bases short and J 5 bases short, with 10 bases between. Germline loops: CDR1 SGHDN, CDR2 FVKESK. The CDR3 DNA reads TGTGCCAGCAGCCAAGAAATAGGCGGTACCGGGGAGCTGTTTTTT. Protein sequence: CASSQEIGGTGELFF.

The chain couples TRBV7-5 to TRBJ2-7; the tabulated D call, TRBD2, remains unverified against the DNA. TRBV7-5 is classified as a pseudogene. This CDR3 comprises 18 residues. The CDR3 sequence: CARSPGTSGGIWAVEQYF. The CDR3 DNA is TGTGCCAGAAGCCCCGGGACTAGCGGAGGCATTTGGGCAGTAGAGCAGTACTTC.

This clone was observed a single time. The rearrangement joins TRBV7-2 to TRBJ2-7; D is unresolved. The germline V and J ends were trimmed by 0 bases and 6 bases, with 15 bases remaining between them. Germline V CDR1 and CDR2: SGHTA, FQGNSA. This CDR3 is built from 15 residues. The CDR3: CASSLAAGRVSEQYF. DNA for the CDR3: TGTGCCAGCAGCTTAGCCGCAGGAAGGGTCTCCGAGCAGTACTTC.

J is TRBJ2-1 and V is TRBV18, with D uncertain. The V gene lost 0 bases and the J gene lost 5 bases, with 8 bases spanning the gap. Germline loops: CDR1 KGHSH, CDR2 LQKENI. The CDR3 spans 14 residues. The CDR3 sequence: CASSPPVGNNEQFF. The DNA for the CDR3 is TGTGCCAGCTCACCACCTGTAGGGAACAATGAGCAGTTCTTC.

This chain uses TRBV4-3 with TRBJ1-6, with no clear D. Trimming pared 1 base from V and 8 bases from J, leaving 9 bases between. Germline V CDR1 and CDR2: LGHNA, YSLEER. There are 14 residues in the CDR3. CDR3 amino acids: CASSQAGLDSPLHF. In DNA form, the CDR3 reads TGCGCCAGCAGCCAAGCGGGCCTCGATTCACCCCTCCACTTT.

The V and J genes are TRBV30 and TRBJ2-1, with 7 bases fitting TRBD2. The germline V gene encodes CDR1 GTSNPN and CDR2 SVGIG (reference sequence). J was trimmed by 8 bases and V by 1 base; bases with no gene match: 5. CDR3 length equals 13 residues. The CDR3 spells CAWSAGGSDEQFF. In DNA, the CDR3 is TGTGCCTGGAGTGCTGGCGGGAGTGATGAGCAGTTCTTC.

This clone was found many times. The chain employs TRBV6-2 or TRBV6-3 and TRBJ2-1; D may be TRBD2 (6 bases). Germline assignment: CDR1 MNHEY and CDR2 SVGEGT. Trimming removed 0 bases at V and 8 bases at J, with 11 bases between. The CDR3 is made up of 14 amino acids. Here the CDR3 reads CASSYSGRRDEQFF. The CDR3 region has the DNA TGTGCCAGCAGTTACTCGGGAAGGAGGGATGAGCAGTTCTTC.

The chain combines TRBV7-3 with TRBJ2-3; 10 bases are shared with TRBD2. CDR3 length equals 15 residues. Germline-derived CDR1 and CDR2 are SGHTA and FQGTGA. The junction had 5 bases not matched to a gene; V was cut back by 4 bases and J by 4 bases. The CDR3 sequence: CASSSSGRASDTQYF. CDR3 sequence (DNA): TGTGCCAGCAGCTCGAGCGGGAGGGCCTCAGATACGCAGTATTTT.

J is TRBJ2-3 and V is TRBV29-1, with D maybe TRBD2 (6 bases). With 4 bases removed from V and 2 bases from J, the gap between germline ends came to 10 bases. Germline CDR1 is SQVTM and CDR2 is ANQGSEA. This CDR3 spans 13 amino acids. This chain's CDR3 is CSVVGGLTDTQYF. CDR3 nucleotide sequence: TGCAGCGTTGTTGGAGGGCTCACAGATACGCAGTATTTT.

This rearrangement joins TRBV5-1 to TRBJ2-1; D possibly matches TRBD1 or TRBD2 (6 bases each). Trimming pared 2 bases from V and 7 bases from J, leaving 22 bases between. Germline values: CDR1 SGHRS, CDR2 YFSETQ. The CDR3 spans 17 residues. The CDR3 sequence: CASSLEDTRGAWNEQFF. CDR3 DNA sequence: TGCGCCAGCAGCTTAGAGGATACAAGGGGGGCCTGGAATGAGCAGTTCTTC.

The rearrangement links TRBV28 to TRBJ2-7; 9 nucleotides align to TRBD2. This CDR3 is 14 amino acids long. Trimming cost V 6 bases and J 3 bases; bases outside gene matches: 6. Germline CDR1 MDHEN, CDR2 SYDVKM. CDR3 amino acids: CASRLTSGYYEQYF. CDR3 DNA sequence: TGTGCCAGCAGACTGACTAGCGGCTACTACGAGCAGTACTTC.

The chain links TRBV28 to TRBJ2-2; D uncertain. This CDR3 has 13 residues. With 10 bases removed from V and 3 bases from J, the gap between germline ends came to 12 bases. Germline V gene sequence: CDR1 MDHEN, CDR2 SYDVKM. The CDR3, as DNA: TGTGCCACCCGAAGGTTAGACACCGGGGAGCTGTTTTTT. The encoded protein is CATRRLDTGELFF.

This sequence joins TRBV6-5 and TRBJ2-7; D could derive from TRBD1 or TRBD2 (5 bases each). Germline V gene data show CDR1 as MNHEY and CDR2 as SVGAGI. V was cut by 6 bases and J by 2 bases, with 14 bases left in between. The CDR3 is made up of 14 amino acids. The DNA of the CDR3 is TGTGCCAGCAGAGGGACCCTAAATGCCTACGAGCAGTACTTC. This sequence encodes CASRGTLNAYEQYF.

The chain is built from TRBV15 and TRBJ2-3; 9 nucleotides match TRBD2. Germline CDR1 LNHNV, CDR2 YYDKDF (reference sequence). J gave up 6 bases and V 0 bases, and 10 bases lay outside the gene matches. This CDR3 has 17 residues. The CDR3 sequence is CATSRDSGRGGSDTQYF. CDR3 nucleotides: TGTGCCACCAGCAGAGATAGCGGGAGAGGGGGCAGCGATACGCAGTATTTT.

The chain links TRBV3-1 (or the pseudogene TRBV3-2) to TRBJ2-2; the match to TRBD2 covers 12 bases. V was clipped by 4 bases and J by 6 bases; unmatched bases: 12. The CDR3 loop spans 18 amino acids. In germline, CDR1 is LGHDT, CDR2 YNNKEL (reference sequence). DNA of the CDR3: TGTGCCAGCAGCCGAAGGCTCCTAGCGGGAGGGCAGGCCGGGGAGCTGTTTTTT. It is translated as CASSRRLLAGGQAGELFF.

The V gene is TRBV6-5, the J gene TRBJ2-5; 7 bases are shared with TRBD1. The length of the CDR3 is 13 residues. The germline gives CDR1 MNHEY, CDR2 SVGAGI. The V segment lost 6 bases and the J segment 8 bases; nucleotides outside the gene matches: 9. The CDR3 coding sequence is TGTGCCAGCAGCCCCGCCAGGGGGTATACCCAGTACTTC. It translates to CASSPARGYTQYF.

The rearrangement links TRBV7-2 to TRBJ2-1; weak D call: TRBD2 (5 bases). V was cut by 1 base and J by 2 bases, with 12 bases left in between. The CDR3 is 16 residues long. Germline V gene lookup returns CDR1 SGHTA and CDR2 FQGNSA. The CDR3 loop is CASSLVATGAYNEQFF. The CDR3 DNA reads TGTGCCAGCAGCTTAGTCGCCACCGGGGCCTACAATGAGCAGTTCTTC.

This sequence joins TRBV9 and TRBJ2-3, with D perhaps TRBD1 or TRBD2 (6 bases each). This CDR3 is built from 15 residues. Germline assignment: CDR1 SGDLS and CDR2 YYNGEE. V was pared by 0 bases and J by 2 bases, with 10 bases between. CDR3 in DNA: TGTGCCAGCAGCGTAGAGGAGGGGGTCACAGATACGCAGTATTTT. This sequence encodes CASSVEEGVTDTQYF.